The entry that follows covers one TCR beta chain sequence. Antigen: not known. The sample originates from a study of cytomegalovirus exposure and HLA in healthy donors. Points from the study as a whole: A later analysis showed that HLA-associated TCR beta chains had undergone more clonal expansion than equally common others.

Primers for the PCR totalled 60 Vbeta and 13 Jbeta. Profiling relied on immunoSEQ multiplex PCR, and the TCRdb table lists in-frame clones only, not all of them. Of under 130,000 clones listed, 69% are singletons. From germline, CDR1 is SQVTM and CDR2 ANQGSEA. The CDR3 is made up of 15 amino acids. J lost 5 bases, V lost 3 bases, and 8 bases had no gene match. The sequence derives from a man between 25 and 39 years old in good health and CMV-seronegative. Sequencing used PBMCs. The chain joins TRBV29-1 to TRBJ1-1; 11 bases align to TRBD1. Here the CDR3 reads CSVEGTGGKFTEAFF. CDR3 sequence (DNA): TGCAGCGTTGAGGGGACAGGGGGGAAATTTACTGAAGCTTTCTTT.